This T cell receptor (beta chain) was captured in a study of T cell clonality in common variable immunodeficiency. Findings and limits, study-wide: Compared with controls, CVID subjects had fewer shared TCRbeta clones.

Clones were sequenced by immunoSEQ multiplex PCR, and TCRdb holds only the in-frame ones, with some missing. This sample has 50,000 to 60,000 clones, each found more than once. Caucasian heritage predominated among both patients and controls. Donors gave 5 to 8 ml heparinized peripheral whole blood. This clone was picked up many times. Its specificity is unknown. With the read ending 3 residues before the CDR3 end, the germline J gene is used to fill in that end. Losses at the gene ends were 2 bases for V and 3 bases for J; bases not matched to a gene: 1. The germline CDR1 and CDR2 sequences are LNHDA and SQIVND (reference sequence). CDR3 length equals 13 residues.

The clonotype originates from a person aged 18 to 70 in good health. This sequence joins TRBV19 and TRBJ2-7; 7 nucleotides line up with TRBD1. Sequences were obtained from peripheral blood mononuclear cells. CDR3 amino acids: CASSIRQGYEQYF. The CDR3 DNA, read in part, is TGTGCCAGTAGTATAAGACAGGGCTACGAG.